The present TCR beta chain was sequenced within a study of T cells in Graves' hyperthyroidism and ophthalmopathy. Study results and caveats: Ophthalmopathy and stable hyperthyroidism were told apart by a 13 V-J model.

A note on this clonotype: Its antigen remains unidentified.

Stable hyperthyroidism: no ophthalmopathy progression over 18 months of follow-up. Uncontrolled infection, other autoimmune disease, pregnancy or lactation excluded patients. Thyroid ultrasound, orbital computed tomography, clinical symptoms, and serum thyroxine and TRAb underpinned diagnoses. The source material, RNA transcripts, was used to amplify TCR beta CDR3 regions. HTBI primers were the set used in a first-round RT-PCR of the TCR CDR3. TCRdb independently ran MiXCR on the multiplex PCR reads; one entry per CDR3 protein. The sample has 300,000 to 400,000 distinct CDR3 sequences, 15% to 20% seen once. The germline gives CDR1 SNHLY, CDR2 FYNNEI. This CDR3 is 12 amino acids long. Trimming took off 7 bases at V and 3 bases at J, with 10 bases between the two ends.

The TCR originated in a woman in her forties or fifties with Graves' hyperthyroidism. The chain combines TRBV2 with TRBJ2-7; no clear D. Specimen: blood. The CDR3 loop reads CASNGLNYEQYV. The CDR3 DNA reads TGTGCCAGCAATGGTTTAAACTACGAGCAGTACGTC.